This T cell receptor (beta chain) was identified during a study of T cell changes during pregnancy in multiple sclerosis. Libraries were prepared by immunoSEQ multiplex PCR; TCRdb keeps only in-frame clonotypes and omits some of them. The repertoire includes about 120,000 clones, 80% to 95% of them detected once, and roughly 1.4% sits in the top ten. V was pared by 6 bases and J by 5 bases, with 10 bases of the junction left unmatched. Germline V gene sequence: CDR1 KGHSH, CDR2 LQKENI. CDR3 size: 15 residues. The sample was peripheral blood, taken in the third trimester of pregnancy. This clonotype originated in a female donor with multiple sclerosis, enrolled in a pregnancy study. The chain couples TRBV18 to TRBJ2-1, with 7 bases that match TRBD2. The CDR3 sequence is CASSPRTRTHNEQFF. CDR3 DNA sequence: TGTGCCAGCTCCCCTCGGACTAGAACCCACAATGAGCAGTTCTTC.